These 32 T cell receptor beta chains came from one sample sequenced in a study of cytomegalovirus exposure and HLA in healthy donors. The PCR used 60 Vbeta and 13 Jbeta primers. Sequenced by immunoSEQ multiplex PCR; TCRdb stores in-frame clones only, minus some. The sample holds roughly 250,000 clones, roughly four fifths seen once. Sequenced sample: PBMCs. The receptors here all came from a woman aged 40 to 50 in good health and CMV-seropositive.

This clone was detected only a few times. The chain is built from TRBV28 and TRBJ2-2; a weak D match, TRBD2 (6 bases). The germline V and J ends were trimmed by 7 bases and 0 bases, with 9 bases remaining between them. The CDR3 loop spans 14 amino acids. CDR1 and CDR2 from the germline V gene are MDHEN and SYDVKM. In DNA form, the CDR3 reads TGTGCCAGCATCAGCGGGTCGAACACCGGGGAGCTGTTTTTT. Protein: CASISGSNTGELFF.

V is TRBV7-2 and J is TRBJ2-1, with TRBD2 as a possible D gene (5 bases). V shed 3 bases and J shed 3 bases, with 9 bases lying between them. CDR3 length: 14 amino acids. Germline CDR1 SGHTA, CDR2 FQGNSA. CDR3 in DNA: TGTGCCAGCAGCTTGGGAGTAAGCTACAATGAGCAGTTCTTC. Amino acids: CASSLGVSYNEQFF.

CDR3: CAWKVLAGGYEQYF. The CDR3 DNA is TGTGCCTGGAAGGTACTAGCGGGAGGCTACGAGCAGTACTTC. The V and J genes are TRBV30 and TRBJ2-7; the match to TRBD2 covers 12 bases. CDR1 GTSNPN and CDR2 SVGIG come from the germline V gene (reference sequence). CDR3 length: 14 residues. Germline trimming cut 4 bases from V and 3 bases from J; bases unmatched to any gene: 4.

Only a few counts were recorded for this clone. The sample contains more than one DNA sequence encoding this CDR3. The V and J genes are TRBV28 and TRBJ2-7, with 8 bases fitting TRBD1. V shed 7 bases, J shed 2 bases, and the junction held 4 bases outside the gene matches. CDR3 length: 13 amino acids. Germline V gene lookup returns CDR1 MDHEN and CDR2 SYDVKM. CDR3 loop: CASKGTGTYEQYF. The CDR3 DNA reads TGTGCCAGCAAAGGGACAGGAACCTACGAGCAGTACTTC.

The rearrangement uses TRBV7-8 and TRBJ1-2; the D is unclear. This CDR3 is built from 17 residues. Germline CDR1 reads SGHVS; CDR2 reads FQNEAQ. V shed 1 base and J shed 4 bases, with 19 bases lying between them. The CDR3 sequence: CASSLGGIPLGGYGYTF. CDR3 in DNA: TGTGCCAGCAGCTTAGGGGGTATCCCCCTGGGAGGCTATGGCTACACCTTC.

The chain joins TRBV7-8 to TRBJ2-7; 10 bases are a match to TRBD1. Germline loops: CDR1 SGHVS, CDR2 FQNEAQ. This CDR3 comprises 16 residues. The V gene end was trimmed by 1 base and the J gene end by 3 bases; junction bases not matched to a gene: 6. CDR3 nucleotides: TGTGCCAGCAGCTTAGTGACAGGGGGCGCTTTCTACGAGCAGTACTTC. Translating it yields CASSLVTGGAFYEQYF. The whole variable domain, filled in from reference TRBV7-8 and TRBJ2-7, reads GAGVSQSPRYKVAKRGQDVALRCDPISGHVSLFWYQQALGQGPEFLTYFQNEAQLDKSGLPSDRFFAERPEGSVSTLKIQRTQQEDSAVYLCASSLVTGGAFYEQYFGPGTRLTVT.

The chain recombines TRBV10-2 with TRBJ2-2, with TRBD2 matching over 11 bases. The CDR3 length is 14 residues. Trimming at V came to 7 bases and at J to 4 bases, leaving 2 bases not matched to a gene. Germline assignment: CDR1 WSHSY and CDR2 SAAADI. CDR3 coding DNA: TGCGCCAGCACAACTAGCGGGGGCACCGGGGAGCTGTTTTTT. Translating it yields CASTTSGGTGELFF.

This chain joins TRBV5-1 and TRBJ2-7; maybe TRBD2 (5 bases). The CDR3 length is 14 residues. The V gene lost 1 base and the J gene lost 2 bases, with 10 bases spanning the gap. CDR1 SGHRS and CDR2 YFSETQ come from the germline V gene. In DNA form, the CDR3 reads TGCGCCAGCAGCTTGCCGGAGGCCCCCTACGAGCAGTACTTC. It translates to CASSLPEAPYEQYF.

This clone showed up just a few times. The J gene is TRBJ2-1, the V gene TRBV11-2; 11 positions agree with TRBD2. CDR3 size: 17 residues. From germline, CDR1 is SGHAT and CDR2 FQNNGV. J was trimmed by 4 bases and V by 6 bases; bases with no gene match: 11. The CDR3 region is CASSTGLAGPTYNEQFF. The CDR3 DNA reads TGTGCCAGCAGTACAGGACTAGCGGGCCCGACTTACAATGAGCAGTTCTTC. Using reference TRBV11-2 and TRBJ2-1 for the parts outside the CDR3, the full variable domain is EAGVAQSPRYKIIEKRQSVAFWCNPISGHATLYWYQQILGQGPKLLIQFQNNGVVDDSQLPKDRFSAERLKGVDSTLKIQPAKLEDSAVYLCASSTGLAGPTYNEQFFGPGTRLTVL.

The chain is built from TRBV5-6 and TRBJ2-7, with 7 bases aligning to TRBD2. CDR3 size: 14 residues. The germline CDR1 and CDR2 sequences are SGHDT and YYEEEE. Germline trimming cut 0 bases from V and 7 bases from J; bases unmatched to any gene: 7. As DNA, the CDR3 is TGTGCCAGCAGCTTGGGACTAGCCCGGGGAGAGCAGTACTTC. Protein product: CASSLGLARGEQYF.

This clone occurred a few times. The rearrangement links TRBV7-2 to TRBJ2-2; the D is unclear. Germline lookup yields CDR1 SGHTA and CDR2 FQGNSA. The V end lost 5 bases, the J end lost 0 bases, and 4 bases lay between the germline ends. The CDR3 has 13 residues. CDR3 DNA sequence: TGTGCCAGCAGCCCCGCGAACACCGGGGAGCTGTTTTTT. As protein: CASSPANTGELFF.

This clone was observed a handful of times. This chain connects TRBV2 to TRBJ2-1; D is uncertain. In germline, CDR1 is SNHLY, CDR2 FYNNEI. The CDR3 loop spans 14 amino acids. Between the trimmed V and J ends, which lost 3 bases and 0 bases, there was a span of 6 bases. The chain's CDR3 is CASSDLISYNEQFF. CDR3 nucleotides: TGTGCCAGCAGTGATCTAATCTCCTACAATGAGCAGTTCTTC.

The chain is built from TRBV2 and TRBJ2-1; a possible D gene is TRBD2 (6 bases). The CDR3 runs to 15 residues. Trimming cost V 0 bases and J 9 bases, with 15 bases left between them. Germline CDR1 reads SNHLY; CDR2 reads FYNNEI. CDR3 in DNA: TGTGCCAGCAGTGAAGCGCTAGCGCCCTTGAGTGAGCAGTTCTTC. This encodes CASSEALAPLSEQFF.

This clone was detected a few times. This chain joins TRBV5-8 and TRBJ2-3; 8 bases fit TRBD1. The CDR3 has 15 residues. Germline CDR1 SGHTS, CDR2 YDEGEE. The V segment lost 6 bases and the J segment 6 bases; nucleotides outside the gene matches: 12. CDR3 in DNA: TGTGCCAGCAACACAGGTCAGGGGGCGCCGGATACGCAGTATTTT. Protein sequence: CASNTGQGAPDTQYF.

The chain uses TRBV7-9 and TRBJ2-7, with 9 bases fitting TRBD2. This CDR3 region has 14 residues. V shed 5 bases and J 2 bases; nucleotides not matched to a gene: 4. CDR1 SEHNR and CDR2 FQNEAQ come from the germline V gene (reference sequence). DNA for the CDR3: TGTGCCAGCAGCGAGACTAGCGGCCCCTACGAGCAGTACTTC. This translates into CASSETSGPYEQYF.

The chain is built from TRBV27 and TRBJ1-3; D is uncertain. V lost 3 bases and J 4 bases, leaving 7 bases between the germline ends. Germline-derived CDR1 and CDR2 are MNHEY and SMNVEV (reference sequence). The CDR3 runs to 13 residues. This chain's CDR3 is CASSFSQGNTIYF. In DNA, the CDR3 is TGTGCCAGCAGTTTTTCCCAGGGAAACACCATATATTTT.

The V call is TRBV9, the J call TRBJ2-1, with 10 bases matching TRBD2. The junction had 9 bases not matched to a gene; V was cut back by 4 bases and J by 2 bases. The CDR3 extends over 17 amino acids. CDR1 and CDR2 (germline): SGDLS, YYNGEE. The CDR3 loop reads CASSPAGSGRAYNEQFF. In DNA form, the CDR3 reads TGTGCCAGCAGCCCGGCGGGGAGCGGGAGGGCCTACAATGAGCAGTTCTTC.

V usage is TRBV19 and J usage is TRBJ2-1; 11 positions agree with TRBD2. V shed 0 bases, J shed 6 bases, and the junction held 7 bases outside the gene matches. Germline assignment: CDR1 LNHDA and CDR2 SQIVND (reference sequence). The CDR3 extends over 17 amino acids. The CDR3 DNA sequence: TGTGCCAGTAGTATAGATCTGAGTAGCGGGGGGGGCAATGAGCAGTTCTTC. Translating gives CASSIDLSSGGGNEQFF.

The chain couples TRBV5-1 to TRBJ2-7; the D gene is possibly TRBD1 (6 bases). Germline CDR1 SGHRS, CDR2 YFSETQ. The CDR3 totals 13 residues. Trimming shortened V by 0 bases and J by 4 bases, and 8 bases separated the two germline ends. The CDR3 here is CASSLATGYEQYF. In DNA, the CDR3 is TGCGCCAGCAGCTTGGCCACAGGGTACGAGCAGTACTTC.

This sequence joins TRBV30 and TRBJ2-3; D is unresolved. The germline gives CDR1 GTSNPN, CDR2 SVGIG (reference sequence). This CDR3 has 15 amino acids. The germline V and J ends were trimmed by 0 bases and 0 bases, with 10 bases remaining between them. The CDR3 DNA reads as TGTGCCTGGAGTGTAATGGCCCTCAGCACAGATACGCAGTATTTT. Its translation: CAWSVMALSTDTQYF.

The rearrangement uses TRBV5-1 and TRBJ1-5; 9 bases are a match to TRBD1. Germline trimming cut 0 bases from V and 3 bases from J; bases unmatched to any gene: 7. CDR1 is SGHRS, CDR2 YFSETQ, per germline. The CDR3 contains 17 residues. The chain's CDR3 is CASSLDSRDRANQPQHF. The CDR3 nucleotides are TGCGCCAGCAGCTTGGACTCCCGGGACAGGGCCAATCAGCCCCAGCATTTT.

The rearrangement links TRBV4-2 to TRBJ2-7, with 7 bases aligning to TRBD2. J gave up 0 bases and V 2 bases, and 16 bases lay outside the gene matches. The germline CDR1 and CDR2 sequences are LGHNA and YNFKEQ. The CDR3 covers 19 residues. The CDR3 spells CASSQTLGGPAGSSYEQYF. DNA of the CDR3: TGTGCCAGCAGCCAAACTCTAGGTGGGCCAGCGGGGAGCTCCTACGAGCAGTACTTC.

V is TRBV9 and J is TRBJ2-1; 8 bases map to TRBD2. Losses at the gene ends were 0 bases for V and 7 bases for J; bases not matched to a gene: 9. The CDR3 extends over 16 amino acids. Germline CDR1 reads SGDLS; CDR2 reads YYNGEE. The DNA for the CDR3 is TGTGCCAGCAGCGTAGGACCAGCGGGAGTATGGAATGAGCAGTTCTTC. As protein: CASSVGPAGVWNEQFF.

The rearrangement uses TRBV19 and TRBJ1-1; 7 positions match TRBD1. Germline V gene sequence: CDR1 LNHDA, CDR2 SQIVND (reference sequence). The CDR3 length is 12 residues. V trimming: 6 bases; J trimming: 6 bases; junction bases outside the gene matches: 4. CDR3 sequence reads: CASRRGTAEAFF. The DNA of the CDR3 is TGTGCCAGTAGAAGAGGGACAGCTGAAGCTTTCTTT.

The chain is built from TRBV28 and TRBJ2-7; 13 nucleotides line up with TRBD2. Germline V gives CDR1 MDHEN, CDR2 SYDVKM. The CDR3 contains 15 residues. The V and J ends lost 5 bases and 3 bases, in that order; junction bases with no gene match: 4. CDR3 sequence: CASSLGLAGVYEQYF. The CDR3 DNA sequence: TGTGCCAGCAGTCTAGGACTAGCGGGAGTCTACGAGCAGTACTTC.

V gene TRBV9 combines with J gene TRBJ1-2; tentatively, D is TRBD1 (6 bases). V lost 0 bases, J lost 6 bases, and 12 bases lay in between. Germline CDR1 reads SGDLS; CDR2 reads YYNGEE. The CDR3 spans 14 residues. The CDR3 protein is CASSVGGQVHGYTF. The CDR3 coding sequence is TGTGCCAGCAGCGTAGGGGGGCAGGTCCATGGCTACACCTTC.

This chain uses TRBV15 with TRBJ2-3; 9 nucleotides line up with TRBD2. Germline V gene lookup returns CDR1 LNHNV and CDR2 YYDKDF (reference sequence). V shed 1 base, J shed 7 bases, and the junction held 9 bases outside the gene matches. This CDR3 comprises 16 residues. The CDR3 loop reads CATSRAGLASGNTQYF. DNA of the CDR3: TGTGCCACCAGCAGAGCGGGACTAGCCTCGGGAAATACGCAGTATTTT. The full variable domain, rest sourced from reference TRBV15 and TRBJ2-3, is DAMVIQNPRYQVTQFGKPVTLSCSQTLNHNVMYWYQQKSSQAPKLLFHYYDKDFNNEADTPDNFQSRRPNTSFCFLDIRSPGLGDTAMYLCATSRAGLASGNTQYFGPGTRLTVL.

In this sample, this clone turned up a few times. The chain uses TRBV5-1 and TRBJ2-1, with 7 bases that match TRBD1. The trim removed 1 base at V and 8 bases at J, leaving 9 bases unmatched. The V gene's germline CDR1 is SGHRS and CDR2 YFSETQ. The CDR3 runs 15 residues. The CDR3 DNA is TGCGCCAGCAGCTTGTCTACCTGGGACAGCTATGAGCAGTTCTTC. Translated: CASSLSTWDSYEQFF.

The chain couples TRBV5-6 to TRBJ2-1, with 9 bases lining up with TRBD1. The germline gives CDR1 SGHDT, CDR2 YYEEEE. V shed 0 bases, J shed 12 bases, and the junction held 1 base outside the gene matches. This CDR3 comprises 12 residues. The CDR3 coding sequence is TGTGCCAGCAGCTTGGGACAGGGGGTGCAGTTCTTC. This translates into CASSLGQGVQFF.

The chain has TRBV19 and TRBJ2-6; 7 bases are a match to TRBD2. There are 17 residues in the CDR3. CDR1 and CDR2 (germline): LNHDA, SQIVND (reference sequence). V shed 7 bases, J shed 3 bases, and the junction held 12 bases outside the gene matches. Written as DNA, the CDR3 is TGTGCCAGTAAAAATAGTTTGGGGGGGGTTGGGGCCAACGTCCTGACTTTC. This encodes CASKNSLGGVGANVLTF.

The rearrangement links TRBV7-2 to TRBJ1-2; 10 bases map to TRBD1. Germline loops: CDR1 SGHTA, CDR2 FQGNSA. The trim removed 0 bases at V and 8 bases at J, leaving 6 bases unmatched. The CDR3 runs to 15 residues. Written as DNA, the CDR3 is TGTGCCAGCAGCTTAGCTGCCGGGACAGGGGACGGCTACACCTTC. Amino acids: CASSLAAGTGDGYTF. Full variable domain (outside the CDR3, taken from reference TRBV7-2 and TRBJ1-2): GAGVSQSPSNKVTEKGKDVELRCDPISGHTALYWYRQSLGQGLEFLIYFQGNSAPDKSGLPSDRFSAERTGGSVSTLTIQRTQQEDSAVYLCASSLAAGTGDGYTFGSGTRLTVV.

This clone was counted once. This sequence joins TRBV19 and TRBJ2-7; the D gene is possibly TRBD1 (6 bases). The V gene's germline CDR1 is LNHDA and CDR2 SQIVND (reference sequence). Trimming removed 4 bases from V and 3 bases from J, with 13 bases in between. This CDR3 spans 14 amino acids. CDR3 amino acids: CASSTKQGFYEQYF. DNA of the CDR3: TGTGCCAGTAGTACCAAACAGGGATTCTACGAGCAGTACTTC.